This TCR beta chain stems from a study of PD-L1 blockade in urothelial cancer. Study context: The patients' atezolizumab therapy, 1,200 mg intravenously every 3 weeks, started in 2014.

Time point in this sample: pretreatment peripheral blood. Each patient supplied 1 to 8 pretreatment and on-treatment samples. Clones were read by immunoSEQ multiplex PCR, and TCRdb kept only the in-frame ones, dropping some. The data contain about 87,000 clones, roughly 84% of them seen just once; the ten biggest clones take up more than 2%. CDR3 length equals 16 residues. Germline lookup yields CDR1 SEHNR and CDR2 FQNEAQ (reference sequence). V was shortened by 5 bases and J by 3 bases, with 20 bases between the two germline ends. The sample here was PBMCs, taken around atezolizumab (anti-PD-L1) treatment. This chain joins TRBV7-9 and TRBJ2-7; maybe TRBD2 (5 bases). The receptor was isolated from a man in his sixties with urothelial cancer. As DNA, the CDR3 is TGTGCCAGCAGCCAATCCCCGGGATTCTCTGTCTACGAGCAGTACTTC. Residues: CASSQSPGFSVYEQYF.